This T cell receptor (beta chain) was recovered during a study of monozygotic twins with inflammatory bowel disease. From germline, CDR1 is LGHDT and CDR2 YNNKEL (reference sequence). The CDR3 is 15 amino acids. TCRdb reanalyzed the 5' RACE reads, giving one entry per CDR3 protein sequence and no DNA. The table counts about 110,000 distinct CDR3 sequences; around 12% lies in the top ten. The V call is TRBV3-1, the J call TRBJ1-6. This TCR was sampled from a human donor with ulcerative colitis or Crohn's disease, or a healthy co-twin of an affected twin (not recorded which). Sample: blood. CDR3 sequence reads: CASSQDRGVDSPLHF.